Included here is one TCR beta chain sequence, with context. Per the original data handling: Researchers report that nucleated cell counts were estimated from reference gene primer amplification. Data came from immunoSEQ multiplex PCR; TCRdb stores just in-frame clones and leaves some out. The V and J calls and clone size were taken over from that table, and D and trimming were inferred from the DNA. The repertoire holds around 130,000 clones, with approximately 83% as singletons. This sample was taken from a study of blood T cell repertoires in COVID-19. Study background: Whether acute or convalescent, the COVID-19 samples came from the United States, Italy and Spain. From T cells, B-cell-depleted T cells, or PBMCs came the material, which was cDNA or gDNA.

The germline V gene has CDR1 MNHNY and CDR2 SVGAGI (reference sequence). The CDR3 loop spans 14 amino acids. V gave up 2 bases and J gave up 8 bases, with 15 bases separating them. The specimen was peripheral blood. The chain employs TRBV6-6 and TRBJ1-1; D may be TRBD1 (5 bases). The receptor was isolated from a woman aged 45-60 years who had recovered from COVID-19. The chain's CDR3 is CASSYSTGYWEAFF. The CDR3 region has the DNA TGTGCCAGCAGTTACAGTACAGGTTATTGGGAAGCTTTCTTT.